This T cell receptor beta chain comes out of a study of blood T cells in healthy people across ages. There are 13 residues in the CDR3. Extractions gave at least 6 micrograms of total RNA per sample. This clonotype came up once. The junction does not match germline at one end; this may be a read error. Combining a sample-barcoded 5' primer with a J-beta primer mix, a second PCR ran for roughly 7 to 12 cycles. One entry per CDR3 protein results from TCRdb running MiXCR on the 5' RACE reads. This table holds about 1.8 million distinct CDR3 sequences, just under 50% found once. The clonotype comes from a woman between 40 and 55 years old in good health. Sequencing used blood. J is TRBJ2-7 and V is TRBV12-3 or TRBV12-4; the D gene is possibly TRBD2 (6 bases). Judging by the DNA end, TRBJ2-4 fits better; the J call may be wrong. CDR3 amino acids: CVSLGDSKNIQYF. CDR3 nucleotide sequence: TGTGTCAGCCTAGGGGACTCCAAAAACATTCAGTACTTC.